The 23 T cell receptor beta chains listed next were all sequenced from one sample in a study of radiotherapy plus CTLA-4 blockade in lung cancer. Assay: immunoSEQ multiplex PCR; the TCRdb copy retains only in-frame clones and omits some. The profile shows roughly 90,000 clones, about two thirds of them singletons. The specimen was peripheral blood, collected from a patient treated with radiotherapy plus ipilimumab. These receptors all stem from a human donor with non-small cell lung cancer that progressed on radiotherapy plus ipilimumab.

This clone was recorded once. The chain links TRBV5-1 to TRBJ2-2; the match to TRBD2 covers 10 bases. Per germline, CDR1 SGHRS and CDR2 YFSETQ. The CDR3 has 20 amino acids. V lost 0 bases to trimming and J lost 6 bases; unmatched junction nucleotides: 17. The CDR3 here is CASSLDLAGVGGSGAGELFF. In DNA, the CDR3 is TGCGCCAGCAGCTTGGATCTAGCGGGAGTAGGCGGCTCTGGGGCCGGGGAGCTGTTTTTT. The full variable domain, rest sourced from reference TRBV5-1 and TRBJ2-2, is KAGVTQTPRYLIKTRGQQVTLSCSPISGHRSVSWYQQTPGQGLQFLFEYFSETQRNKGNFPGRFSGRQFSNSRSEMNVSTLELGDSALYLCASSLDLAGVGGSGAGELFFGEGSRLTVL.

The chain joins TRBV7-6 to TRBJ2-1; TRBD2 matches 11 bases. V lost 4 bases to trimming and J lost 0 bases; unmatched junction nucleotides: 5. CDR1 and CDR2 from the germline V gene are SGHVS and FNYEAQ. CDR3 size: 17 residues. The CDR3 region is CASSSYSGRASYNEQFF. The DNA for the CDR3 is TGTGCCAGCAGCTCTTATAGCGGGAGGGCCTCCTACAATGAGCAGTTCTTC.

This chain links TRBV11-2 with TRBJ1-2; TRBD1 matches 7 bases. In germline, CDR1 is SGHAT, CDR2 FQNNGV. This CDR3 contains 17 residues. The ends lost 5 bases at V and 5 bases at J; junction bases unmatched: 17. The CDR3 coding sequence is TGTGCCAGCAGCCCCCGCTCCGGGGGGGCAGGGGGTTATGGCTACACCTTC. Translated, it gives CASSPRSGGAGGYGYTF.

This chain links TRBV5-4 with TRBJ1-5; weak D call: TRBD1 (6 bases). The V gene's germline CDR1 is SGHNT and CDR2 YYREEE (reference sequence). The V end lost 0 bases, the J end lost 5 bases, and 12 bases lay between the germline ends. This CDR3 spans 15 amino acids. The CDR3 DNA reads TGTGCCAGCAGCTTGGCCCCACAGGGAGATCAGCCCCAGCATTTT. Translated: CASSLAPQGDQPQHF.

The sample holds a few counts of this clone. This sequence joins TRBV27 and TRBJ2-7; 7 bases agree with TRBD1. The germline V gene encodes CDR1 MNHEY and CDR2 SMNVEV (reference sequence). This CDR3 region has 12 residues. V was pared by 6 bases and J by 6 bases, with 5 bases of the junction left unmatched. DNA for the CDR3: TGTGCCAGCAGGGGGGACAGCGGCGAGCAGTACTTC. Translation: CASRGDSGEQYF.

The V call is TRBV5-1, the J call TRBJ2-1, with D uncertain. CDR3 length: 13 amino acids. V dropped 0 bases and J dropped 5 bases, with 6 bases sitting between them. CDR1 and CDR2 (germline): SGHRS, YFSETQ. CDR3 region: CASSLEVDNEQFF. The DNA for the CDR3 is TGCGCCAGCAGCTTGGAGGTAGACAATGAGCAGTTCTTC.

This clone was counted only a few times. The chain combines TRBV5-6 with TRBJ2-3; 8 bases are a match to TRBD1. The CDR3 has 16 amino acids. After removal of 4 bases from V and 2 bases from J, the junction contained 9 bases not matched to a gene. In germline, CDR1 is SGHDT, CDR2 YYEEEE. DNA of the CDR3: TGTGCCAGCAGCGGAGGGACAGGATTTTTCACAGATACGCAGTATTTT. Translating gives CASSGGTGFFTDTQYF.

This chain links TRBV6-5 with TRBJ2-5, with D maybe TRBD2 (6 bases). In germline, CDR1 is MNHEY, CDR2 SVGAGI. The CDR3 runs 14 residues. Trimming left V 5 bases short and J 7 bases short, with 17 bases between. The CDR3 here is CASSLDHGGATQYF. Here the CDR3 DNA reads TGTGCCAGCAGTCTCGACCATGGCGGGGCGACCCAGTACTTC.

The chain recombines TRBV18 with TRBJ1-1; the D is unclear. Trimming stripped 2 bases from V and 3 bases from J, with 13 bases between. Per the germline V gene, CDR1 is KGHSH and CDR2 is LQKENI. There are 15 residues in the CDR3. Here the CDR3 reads CASSPLSGLDTEAFF. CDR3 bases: TGTGCCAGCTCACCATTGTCGGGTTTGGACACTGAAGCTTTCTTT.

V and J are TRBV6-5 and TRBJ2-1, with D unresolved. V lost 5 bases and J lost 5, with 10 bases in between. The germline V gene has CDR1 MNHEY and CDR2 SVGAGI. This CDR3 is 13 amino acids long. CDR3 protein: CASSAPVNNEQFF. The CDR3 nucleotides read TGTGCCAGCAGTGCCCCGGTCAACAATGAGCAGTTCTTC.

CDR3 residues: CASRGGNTEAFF. CDR3 DNA sequence: TGCGCCAGCAGGGGAGGGAACACTGAAGCTTTCTTT. The chain recombines TRBV5-1 with TRBJ1-1; D gene unclear. There are 12 residues in the CDR3. CDR1 and CDR2 from the germline V gene are SGHRS and YFSETQ. Trimming removed 5 bases from V and 1 base from J, with 6 bases in between.

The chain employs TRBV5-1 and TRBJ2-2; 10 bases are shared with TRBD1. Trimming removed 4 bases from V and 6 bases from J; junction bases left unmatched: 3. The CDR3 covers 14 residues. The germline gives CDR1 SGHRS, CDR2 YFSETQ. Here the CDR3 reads CASSTGQGAGELFF. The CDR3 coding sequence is TGCGCCAGCAGCACCGGACAGGGGGCCGGGGAGCTGTTTTTT. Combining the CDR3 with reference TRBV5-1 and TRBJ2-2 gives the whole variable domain KAGVTQTPRYLIKTRGQQVTLSCSPISGHRSVSWYQQTPGQGLQFLFEYFSETQRNKGNFPGRFSGRQFSNSRSEMNVSTLELGDSALYLCASSTGQGAGELFFGEGSRLTVL.

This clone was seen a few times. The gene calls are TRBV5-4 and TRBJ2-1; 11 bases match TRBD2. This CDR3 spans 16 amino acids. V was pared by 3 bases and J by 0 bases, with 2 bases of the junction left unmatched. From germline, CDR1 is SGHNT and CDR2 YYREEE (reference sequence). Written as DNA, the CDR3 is TGTGCCAGCAGCTCGGGACTAGCGGACTCCTACAATGAGCAGTTCTTC. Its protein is CASSSGLADSYNEQFF.

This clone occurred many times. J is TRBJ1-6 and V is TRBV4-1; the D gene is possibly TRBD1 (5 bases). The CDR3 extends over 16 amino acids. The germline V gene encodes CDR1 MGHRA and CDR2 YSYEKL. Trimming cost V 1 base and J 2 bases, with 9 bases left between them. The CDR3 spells CASSQGGAPYNSPLHF. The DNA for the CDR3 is TGCGCCAGCAGCCAAGGTGGGGCCCCCTATAATTCACCCCTCCACTTT.

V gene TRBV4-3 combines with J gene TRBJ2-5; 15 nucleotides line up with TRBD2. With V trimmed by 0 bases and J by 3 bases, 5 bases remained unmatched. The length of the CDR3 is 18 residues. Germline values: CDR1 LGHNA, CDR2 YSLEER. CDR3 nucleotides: TGCGCCAGCAGCCAAGATCACCGGACTAGCGGGGGGGAAGAGACCCAGTACTTC. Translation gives CASSQDHRTSGGEETQYF.

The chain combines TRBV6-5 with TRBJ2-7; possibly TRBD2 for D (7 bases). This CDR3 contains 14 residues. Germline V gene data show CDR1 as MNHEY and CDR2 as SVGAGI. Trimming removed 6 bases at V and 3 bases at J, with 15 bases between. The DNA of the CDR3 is TGTGCCAGCAGCACTGGGGGGGGCTACTACGAGCAGTACTTC. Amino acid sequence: CASSTGGGYYEQYF.

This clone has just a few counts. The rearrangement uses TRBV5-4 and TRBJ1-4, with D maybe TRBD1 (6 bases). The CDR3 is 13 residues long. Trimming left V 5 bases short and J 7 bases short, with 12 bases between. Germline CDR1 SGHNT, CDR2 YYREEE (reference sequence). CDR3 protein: CASRLQGGEKLFF. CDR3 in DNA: TGTGCCAGCAGGCTACAGGGAGGTGAAAAACTGTTTTTT.

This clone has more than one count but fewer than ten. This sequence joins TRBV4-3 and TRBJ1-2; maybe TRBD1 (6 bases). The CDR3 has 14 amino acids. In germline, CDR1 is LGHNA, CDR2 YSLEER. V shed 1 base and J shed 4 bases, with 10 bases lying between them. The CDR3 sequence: CASSQGATGYGYTF. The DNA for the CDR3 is TGCGCCAGCAGCCAAGGGGCGACAGGCTATGGCTACACCTTC.

The CDR3 region has the DNA TGTGCCAGCCGCCTGTCGGGGCTGAGTGGGGTAGAGCAGTACTTC. Its protein is CASRLSGLSGVEQYF. The chain joins TRBV28 to TRBJ2-7, with D possibly called TRBD1 or TRBD2 (5 bases each). The CDR3 runs 15 residues. The V end was cut by 8 bases, the J end by 7 bases, with 24 bases between. Germline assignment: CDR1 MDHEN and CDR2 SYDVKM.

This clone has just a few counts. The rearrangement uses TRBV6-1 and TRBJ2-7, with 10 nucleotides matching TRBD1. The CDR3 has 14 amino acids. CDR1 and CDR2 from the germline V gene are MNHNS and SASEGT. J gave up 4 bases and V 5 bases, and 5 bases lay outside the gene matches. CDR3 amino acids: CASSPDRGQYEQYF. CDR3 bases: TGTGCCAGCAGTCCAGACAGGGGGCAATACGAGCAGTACTTC.

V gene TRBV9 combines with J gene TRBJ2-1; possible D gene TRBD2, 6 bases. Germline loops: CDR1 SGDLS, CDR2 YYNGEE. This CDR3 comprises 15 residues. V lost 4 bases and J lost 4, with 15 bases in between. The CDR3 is CASSPHGGLYNEQFF. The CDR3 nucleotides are TGTGCCAGCAGCCCCCACGGGGGTCTGTACAATGAGCAGTTCTTC.

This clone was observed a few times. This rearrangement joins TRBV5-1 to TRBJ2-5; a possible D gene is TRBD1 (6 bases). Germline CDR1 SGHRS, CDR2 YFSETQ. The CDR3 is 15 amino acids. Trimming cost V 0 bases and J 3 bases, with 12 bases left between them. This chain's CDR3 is CASSLDPGVEETQYF. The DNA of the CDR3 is TGCGCCAGCAGCTTGGATCCAGGGGTGGAAGAGACCCAGTACTTC. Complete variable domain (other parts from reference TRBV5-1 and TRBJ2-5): KAGVTQTPRYLIKTRGQQVTLSCSPISGHRSVSWYQQTPGQGLQFLFEYFSETQRNKGNFPGRFSGRQFSNSRSEMNVSTLELGDSALYLCASSLDPGVEETQYFGPGTRLLVL.

The CDR3 reads CASSERGRGSYNEQFF. The CDR3 coding sequence is TGCGCCAGCAGCGAAAGGGGGCGGGGCTCCTACAATGAGCAGTTCTTC. The chain combines TRBV5-1 with TRBJ2-1, with D possibly matching TRBD1 (7 bases). CDR1 and CDR2 (germline): SGHRS, YFSETQ. CDR3 length: 16 residues. Trimming took 4 bases from V and 0 from J, leaving 14 bases between them.